A single sample gave rise to the 19 T cell receptor beta chains below, sequenced in a study of OX40 agonist ivuxolimab in advanced cancers. Clones were sequenced by immunoSEQ multiplex PCR, and TCRdb holds only the in-frame ones, with some missing. The data contain over 55,000 clones, roughly 84% of them singletons. Specimen: CD4+ or CD8+ T cells sorted from blood, collected in a trial of the OX40 agonist ivuxolimab. Receptor source: an adult with an advanced solid tumor such as melanoma, head and neck, liver or kidney cancer.

This chain links TRBV5-1 with TRBJ1-2, with a weak D call TRBD1 (6 bases). Germline CDR1 reads SGHRS; CDR2 reads YFSETQ. With 1 base removed from V and 6 bases from J, the gap between germline ends came to 10 bases. CDR3 length: 13 residues. The chain's CDR3 is CASSLRGMDGYTF. Written as DNA, the CDR3 is TGCGCCAGCAGCTTGAGGGGGATGGATGGCTACACCTTC.

The chain combines TRBV7-8 with TRBJ2-3; D is ambiguous. Germline CDR1 is SGHVS and CDR2 is FQNEAQ. Trimming removed 1 base at V and 2 bases at J, with 13 bases between. This CDR3 region has 16 residues. CDR3 bases: TGTGCCAGCAGCTTAGTAGCAATCCTATCCACAGATACGCAGTATTTT. This translates into CASSLVAILSTDTQYF. Full variable domain (rest looked up from reference TRBV7-8 and TRBJ2-3): GAGVSQSPRYKVAKRGQDVALRCDPISGHVSLFWYQQALGQGPEFLTYFQNEAQLDKSGLPSDRFFAERPEGSVSTLKIQRTQQEDSAVYLCASSLVAILSTDTQYFGPGTRLTVL.

The gene calls are TRBV6-1 and TRBJ1-5; D not resolved. CDR1 and CDR2 (germline): MNHNS, SASEGT. The CDR3 loop spans 15 amino acids. V gave up 1 base and J gave up 2 bases, with 9 bases separating them. CDR3: CASSEGAVGNQPQHF. The CDR3 DNA sequence: TGTGCCAGCAGTGAAGGGGCGGTGGGCAATCAGCCCCAGCATTTT.

Sample share makes this clone medium-sized. This chain links TRBV4-1 with TRBJ1-2; D remains unclear. The CDR3 runs 13 residues. Germline CDR1 reads MGHRA; CDR2 reads YSYEKL. Trimming shortened V by 1 base and J by 8 bases, and 11 bases separated the two germline ends. The CDR3 nucleotides read TGCGCCAGCAGCCAAGCATATTTCGAGGGCTACACCTTC. Its protein product is CASSQAYFEGYTF.

For the CDR3, the DNA is TGTGCCAGCAGCTTAGACCTGAACAATGAGCAGTTCTTC. This gives the protein CASSLDLNNEQFF. V gene TRBV11-3 combines with J gene TRBJ2-1; D gene unclear. Germline values: CDR1 SGHNT, CDR2 YENEEA. V dropped 0 bases and J dropped 5 bases, with 5 bases sitting between them. This CDR3 has 13 amino acids.

The chain combines TRBV29-1 with TRBJ1-1; D not certain. The CDR3 is 12 residues long. V shed 8 bases and J shed 4 bases, with 14 bases lying between them. Per the germline V gene, CDR1 is SQVTM and CDR2 is ANQGSEA. CDR3: CSSGREGTEAFF. In nucleotides, the CDR3 is TGCAGCAGCGGCCGGGAGGGCACTGAAGCTTTCTTT.

The chain couples TRBV6-4 to TRBJ1-2; 10 nucleotides agree with TRBD1. CDR3 size: 16 residues. Looked up from germline, CDR1 is MRHNA and CDR2 is SNTAGT. With V trimmed by 4 bases and J by 8 bases, 13 bases remained unmatched. The chain's CDR3 is CASSGQPGTGAGGYTF. CDR3 in DNA: TGTGCCAGCAGTGGCCAGCCCGGGACAGGGGCTGGCGGCTACACCTTC.

This clone occurred once. The chain uses TRBV29-1 and TRBJ2-2; 10 nucleotides agree with TRBD1. The CDR3 totals 14 residues. J lost 4 bases, V lost 4 bases, and 3 bases had no gene match. CDR1 is SQVTM and CDR2 is ANQGSEA in the germline V gene. CDR3 sequence: CSVGQGAVTGELFF. DNA for the CDR3: TGCAGCGTTGGACAGGGGGCGGTCACCGGGGAGCTGTTTTTT.

This clone was found once. V usage is TRBV19 and J usage is TRBJ2-7, with no clear D. CDR3 length: 12 residues. The V gene lost 7 bases and the J gene lost 3 bases, with 10 bases spanning the gap. Germline CDR1 is LNHDA and CDR2 is SQIVND (reference sequence). CDR3 DNA sequence: TGTGCCAGTATAGGAGATAACTACGAGCAGTACTTC. This translates into CASIGDNYEQYF.

The chain uses TRBV4-3 and TRBJ1-6, with 7 nucleotides matching TRBD1. CDR1 and CDR2 from the germline V gene are LGHNA and YSLEER. Trimming at V came to 4 bases and at J to 13 bases, leaving 13 bases not matched to a gene. There are 15 residues in the CDR3. The CDR3 DNA follows: TGCGCCAGCAGCCCCGACAGGGTGGCAGGGCGTCCCCTCCACTTT. This gives the protein CASSPDRVAGRPLHF.

The V call is TRBV7-9, the J call TRBJ1-4; TRBD1 matches at 9 bases. The CDR3 spans 15 residues. CDR1 is SEHNR and CDR2 is FQNEAQ in the germline V gene (reference sequence). The V segment lost 3 bases and the J segment 3 bases; nucleotides outside the gene matches: 2. The chain's CDR3 is CASSLGQGPNEKLFF. Here the CDR3 DNA reads TGTGCCAGCAGCTTGGGACAGGGTCCTAATGAAAAACTGTTTTTT.

The chain joins TRBV29-1 to TRBJ2-3; D is possibly TRBD1 or TRBD2 (5 bases each). Germline V lookup: CDR1 SQVTM, CDR2 ANQGSEA. Deletions cut 5 bases from V and 1 base from J, with 16 bases between. The CDR3 has 15 residues. CDR3 sequence (DNA): TGCAGCGTTTTCTGGGGGTTGATACGCACAGATACGCAGTATTTT. This translates into CSVFWGLIRTDTQYF.

This clone was found once. The rearrangement joins TRBV18 to TRBJ1-5, with 7 positions matching TRBD1. The J segment lost 0 bases and the V segment lost 3 bases, leaving 11 bases of the junction unmatched. CDR3 length: 18 residues. Germline lookup yields CDR1 KGHSH and CDR2 LQKENI. CDR3 amino acids: CASSPRALDRTSNQPQHF. The DNA for the CDR3 is TGTGCCAGCTCACCCCGAGCGTTGGACAGGACTAGCAATCAGCCCCAGCATTTT.

The chain recombines TRBV6-1 with TRBJ2-3, with 10 bases aligning to TRBD2. Per germline, CDR1 MNHNS and CDR2 SASEGT. CDR3 size: 15 residues. Unmatched junction bases numbered 6, after V lost 6 bases and J lost 3 bases. The DNA of the CDR3 is TGTGCCAGCAGCGAGGCTAGCGGGAGTACAGATACGCAGTATTTT. It yields the protein CASSEASGSTDTQYF.

The chain combines TRBV7-2 with TRBJ1-1; TRBD1 might be the D (6 bases). V was pared by 2 bases and J by 4 bases, with 17 bases between. Germline values: CDR1 SGHTA, CDR2 FQGNSA. The CDR3 extends over 16 amino acids. In DNA form, the CDR3 reads TGTGCCAGCAGCTTATACCCGCCAGGGGAGGCCACTGAAGCTTTCTTT. As protein: CASSLYPPGEATEAFF.

The V and J genes are TRBV2 and TRBJ2-3, with 8 bases fitting TRBD2. Per the germline V gene, CDR1 is SNHLY and CDR2 is FYNNEI. V was clipped by 10 bases and J by 3 bases; unmatched bases: 9. CDR3 length: 14 residues. CDR3 residues: CANSKAGATDTQYF. DNA for the CDR3: TGTGCCAATTCGAAAGCGGGAGCGACAGATACGCAGTATTTT.

The CDR3: CAWTRRDIDNEQFF. In DNA, the CDR3 is TGTGCCTGGACGAGGCGGGATATTGACAATGAGCAGTTCTTC. This chain links TRBV30 with TRBJ2-1; D might be TRBD2 (6 bases). V lost 4 bases to trimming and J lost 5 bases, with 15 bases between them. This CDR3 has 14 amino acids. Germline V lookup: CDR1 GTSNPN, CDR2 SVGIG (reference sequence). Based on the CDR3 plus reference TRBV30 and TRBJ2-1, the full variable domain is SQTIHQWPATLVQPVGSPLSLECTVEGTSNPNLYWYRQAAGRGLQLLFYSVGIGQISSEVPQNLSASRPQDRQFILSSKKLLLSDSGFYLCAWTRRDIDNEQFFGPGTRLTVL.

J is TRBJ2-5 and V is TRBV5-1; D gene ambiguous. CDR3 length: 14 amino acids. The germline gives CDR1 SGHRS, CDR2 YFSETQ. Trimming pared 0 bases from V and 2 bases from J, leaving 8 bases between. CDR3 coding DNA: TGCGCCAGCAGCTTGGGGCCAGAACAAGAGACCCAGTACTTC. It yields the protein CASSLGPEQETQYF.

J is TRBJ1-2 and V is TRBV7-2, with D perhaps TRBD1 (5 bases). This CDR3 is built from 15 residues. Per germline, CDR1 SGHTA and CDR2 FQGNSA. Trimming took off 6 bases at V and 8 bases at J, with 22 bases between the two ends. The CDR3 loop reads CASRLGVQGVGGYTF. The CDR3 bases are TGTGCCAGCAGACTAGGGGTGCAGGGAGTGGGCGGCTACACCTTC.